This is a list of T cell receptor beta chains from one sample in a study of beta chain features in type 1 diabetes. Profiled with immunoSEQ multiplex PCR; TCRdb holds only in-frame clones, not every one. In the table there are around 450,000 clones, roughly 11% of which are singletons. Sample: naive CD4+ T cells from blood. The receptor source for this set is a woman aged 18 to 35 in good health. Both conserved end residues are part of each CDR3. Fields, in order: J gene, clone size, D gene, V gene, CDR3 protein, CDR3 DNA. The D gene is left open where the match is weak. Size tells how often a clone was seen (once, few, many) or the class of an expanded clone, and some rows leave it out.

>TRBJ1-2|-|-|TRBV7-2
CASSLTANYGYTF
TGTGCCAGCAGCTTAACAGCGAACTATGGCTACACCTTC
>TRBJ2-1|few|-|TRBV2
CASRLPSGYNEQFF
TGTGCCAGCCGTCTACCGAGCGGTTACAATGAGCAGTTCTTC
>TRBJ2-1|-|-|TRBV29-1
CSVGEAYNEQFF
TGCAGCGTGGGGGAGGCCTACAATGAGCAGTTCTTC
>TRBJ2-3|few|-|TRBV2
CASSDRTGHRTDTQYF
TGTGCCAGCAGTGATAGAACGGGACACCGCACAGATACGCAGTATTTT
>TRBJ1-1|-|-|TRBV11-2
CASSSGNTEAFF
TGTGCCAGCAGCTCAGGGAACACTGAAGCTTTCTTT
>TRBJ2-3|few|-|TRBV5-1
CASSLGARTDTQYF
TGCGCCAGCAGCTTGGGGGCGCGCACAGATACGCAGTATTTT
>TRBJ2-3|few|-|TRBV7-2
CASSSDGTRTDTQYF
TGTGCCAGCAGCTCAGACGGGACACGCACAGATACGCAGTATTTT
>TRBJ2-7|-|-|TRBV29-1
CSVDGRGREQYF
TGCAGCGTTGACGGTAGGGGTCGGGAGCAGTACTTC
>TRBJ2-1|few|TRBD2|TRBV29-1
CSATPTSGGTSEQFF
TGCAGCGCTACCCCGACTAGCGGGGGTACTAGTGAGCAGTTCTTC
>TRBJ2-1|few|-|TRBV6-6
CASKGQYNEQFF
TGTGCCAGCAAGGGACAATACAATGAGCAGTTCTTC
>TRBJ2-3|few|-|TRBV7-8
CASSLRKLGFGTDTQYF
TGTGCCAGCAGCTTACGGAAATTGGGGTTTGGCACAGATACGCAGTATTTT
>TRBJ2-6|few|-|TRBV9
CASSVGQILSGANVLTF
TGTGCCAGCAGCGTAGGGCAGATTCTCTCTGGGGCCAACGTCCTGACTTTC
>TRBJ2-2|once|-|TRBV2
CASSPRTNTGELFF
TGTGCCAGCAGTCCCAGAACTAACACCGGGGAGCTGTTTTTT
>TRBJ2-6|-|-|TRBV18
CASSPGANVLTF
TGTGCCAGCTCACCTGGGGCCAACGTCCTGACTTTC
>TRBJ1-2|-|-|TRBV6-1
CASLGENYGYTF
TGTGCCAGCTTGGGGGAAAACTATGGCTACACCTTC
>TRBJ2-5|few|-|TRBV19
CASSISWVGIQETQYF
TGTGCCAGTAGTATAAGTTGGGTTGGCATACAAGAGACCCAGTACTTC
>TRBJ2-2|-|TRBD1|TRBV29-1
CSVPAGTGFMGELFF
TGCAGCGTTCCCGCTGGGACAGGGTTTATGGGGGAGCTGTTTTTT
>TRBJ2-3|few|-|TRBV7-8
CASSLVDRRKVEDTQYF
TGTGCCAGCAGCTTAGTCGACCGGAGGAAGGTAGAGGATACGCAGTATTTT
>TRBJ2-7|few|-|TRBV6-6
CASSYSRGSYEQYF
TGTGCCAGCAGTTACTCCAGGGGTTCCTACGAGCAGTACTTC
>TRBJ2-1|few|TRBD2|TRBV13
CASSLRGGLAGASSYNEQFF
TGTGCCAGCAGCTTAAGAGGAGGACTAGCGGGAGCGAGCTCCTACAATGAGCAGTTCTTC
>TRBJ2-5|-|TRBD2|TRBV7-9
CASSLSITREIFGETQYF
TGTGCCAGCAGCCTTTCTATAACGCGGGAGATTTTCGGGGAGACCCAGTACTTC
>TRBJ2-1|-|-|TRBV7-2
CASSPLYEQFF
TGTGCCAGCAGCCCTTTGTATGAGCAGTTCTTC
>TRBJ2-7|-|-|TRBV5-1
CASSLVPGNSYEQYF
TGCGCCAGCAGCTTGGTTCCAGGGAACTCCTACGAGCAGTACTTC
>TRBJ2-1|-|-|TRBV7-2
CASSLPDNEQFF
TGTGCCAGCAGCTTACCTGACAATGAGCAGTTCTTC
>TRBJ2-1|few|-|TRBV4-2
CASSRETRSIIDEQFF
TGTGCCAGCAGCCGCGAAACTAGGTCCATCATCGATGAGCAGTTCTTC
>TRBJ2-6|few|-|TRBV7-3
CASSAPGHRGVGANVLTF
TGTGCCAGCAGCGCACCGGGACACCGGGGAGTTGGGGCCAACGTCCTGACTTTC
>TRBJ2-6|-|TRBD1|TRBV6-5
CASSPRTGDNVLTF
TGTGCCAGCAGCCCCCGGACAGGGGATAACGTCCTGACTTTC
>TRBJ1-6|-|-|TRBV5-6
CASSVTGARSPLHF
TGTGCCAGCAGCGTCACGGGGGCGCGATCACCCCTCCACTTT
>TRBJ2-1|few|-|TRBV9
CASSVTTGVVNEQFF
TGTGCCAGCAGCGTAACTACGGGAGTTGTCAATGAGCAGTTCTTC
>TRBJ2-7|few|TRBD1|TRBV4-3
CASSPPRGTGTYEQYF
TGCGCCAGCAGCCCCCCGAGAGGGACAGGGACCTACGAGCAGTACTTC